This TCR beta chain was sequenced in a study of T cells after yellow fever vaccination. Researchers made TCR cDNA using 5'RACE template switching, and this step added a universal primer site and UMIs. TCRdb re-derived calls from the 5' RACE reads in MiXCR, one entry per CDR3 protein. The sample holds about 510,000 distinct CDR3 sequences, 21% seen once. General study findings and limits: Most clones from primary vaccination were detected again post-booster (roughly 96% CD4, around 90% CD8). Repertoires obtained by FACS sorting could include abundant clonotypes that entered as contaminants from the bulk population. Researchers report a weaker secondary response that nonetheless peaked faster, day 5 versus 15.

The V end lost 5 bases, the J end lost 6 bases, and 14 bases lay between the germline ends. This CDR3 spans 13 amino acids. This clonotype was observed a handful of times. Its antigen is still unknown. Sequencing used PBMCs, obtained less than 25 days after the first yellow fever vaccination. This TCR derives from a man younger than 35 who received the YFV17D yellow fever vaccine. The chain combines TRBV12-3 or TRBV12-4 with TRBJ2-7; D is unresolved. CDR3 protein: CASSPGPPSEQYF. CDR3 in DNA: TGTGCCAGCAGTCCCGGACCCCCCTCCGAGCAGTACTTC.